The following is a TCR beta chain sequence with its context. Its antigen is as yet unknown. Patients were all untreated before their thyroid surgery. V lost 6 bases, J lost 0 bases, and 11 bases stayed unmatched. The CDR3 covers 16 residues. The data belong to a study of metastatic and nonmetastatic thyroid tumors. At the level of the study: Repertoires of blood and of tissue (tumor or nodule) from malignant and benign thyroid patients were compared. Study-level results: It was reported that TCR beta diversity was significantly higher in malignant thyroid tumors than benign nodules, in blood and tumor.

Per the original methods: CDR3 was compared across clinicopathological groups, and the resulting differences were used to build a distant-metastasis classifier for papillary thyroid cancer. TCRdb recomputed clones from the PCR reads via MiXCR. TCRdb's processing, not the study's, gives the V and J calls here. The data hold 15,000 to 20,000 clones, with approximately 35% observed a single time. The sequencing sample was made of tumor tissue. This clonotype was obtained from a female donor with papillary thyroid cancer or a benign thyroid nodule (not recorded which). Some clones in this sample may be carry-over from other donors' samples. V is TRBV12-3 or TRBV12-4 and J is TRBJ2-7; 7 bases are shared with TRBD1. CDR3: CASRETGTANSYEQYF. The CDR3 nucleotides read TGTGCCAGCAGGGAAACCGGGACAGCCAACTCCTACGAGCAGTACTTC.